Given below is one T cell receptor (beta chain) in context. Antigen unknown. These data originate in a study of cytomegalovirus exposure and HLA in healthy donors. The study ran its PCR with 60 Vbeta and 13 Jbeta primers. Sequenced by immunoSEQ multiplex PCR; TCRdb stores in-frame clones only, minus some. The repertoire holds 180,000 or so clones, with more than 60% as singletons. Study-wide results and limits: The study carried out a later analysis of TCR beta sequences. It associated around 17,000 of them with specific HLA alleles at a false discovery rate of 0.05.

Trimming at V came to 6 bases and at J to 9 bases, leaving 10 bases not matched to a gene. Per germline, CDR1 MNHEY and CDR2 SMNVEV (reference sequence). This CDR3 comprises 15 residues. The clonotype comes from a woman in her 40s in good health and CMV-seropositive. The gene calls are TRBV27 and TRBJ2-1; 11 bases map to TRBD2. The sequenced material came from PBMCs. Here the CDR3 DNA reads TGTGCCAGCAGAGTAGCGGGAGGGAGGTCTTCTGAGCAGTTCTTC. It translates to CASRVAGGRSSEQFF.